These T cell receptor beta chains were read from a single sample in a study of PD-1 blockade in classical Hodgkin lymphoma. Profiling relied on immunoSEQ multiplex PCR, and the TCRdb table lists in-frame clones only, not all of them. The data hold 9,500 to 12,000 clones, with 70% to 85% observed a single time. The source was peripheral blood mononuclear cells (PBMCs), collected at baseline. The receptor set was obtained from a human donor with classical Hodgkin lymphoma. Both conserved end residues are part of each CDR3.

v_call cdr3_aa
TRBV10-3 CAISSVNTGELFF
TRBV4-2 CASSQAYSGRASSYNSPLHF
TRBV6-5 CASWQGTYNEQFF
TRBV25-1 CASSDAGRGATNEKLFF
TRBV5-1 CASSLGQPYNEQFF
TRBV7-9 CASSQTGARGNTIYF
TRBV19 CASSFLGLGSNQPQHF
TRBV5-1 CASSLTMDTQYF
TRBV7-3 CASSLTYRDNNYGYTF
TRBV7-3 CASTPLAGHTQETQYF
TRBV6-5 CASRHSGGAYNEQFF
TRBV7-8 CASSSGTILTGLARTDTQYF
TRBV18 CASSPGTGGQNIQYF
TRBV18 CASSPLTGPYNEQFF
TRBV18 CASSPDSGEQYF
TRBV9 CASSPTRKNYGYTF
TRBV10-2 CASSASGVEQFF
TRBV5-4 CASSLEGYGYTF
TRBV19 CASNSGQATNYGYTF
TRBV2 CASSPGLGVSGRSYEQYF
TRBV11-2 CASSHSTPGSNLLGNEQFF
TRBV7-8 CASSLVVQGYEQYF
TRBV7-2 CASSFGDRNYGYTF
TRBV19 CASSRTGGSYEQYF
TRBV5-1 CASSLPGPQETQYF
TRBV7-8 CASSRDRRGLQFF
TRBV28 CASRRDRGRWNGYTF
TRBV7-2 CASSLDWGTNQPQHF
TRBV10-3 CAIGGTSYEQYF
TRBV19 CASSIGAFARANEKLFF
TRBV6-1 CASCPIGGNEQFF
TRBV5-6 CASSLFTGDRNQPQHF
TRBV6-5 CASRPTGRNQPQHF
TRBV5-1 CASSLDSGPYEQYF
TRBV28 CASSLYGLSTEQYF
TRBV19 CASSRQGGTEAFF
TRBV7-2 CASSLWDFHEQYF
TRBV15 CATSRTAGKAEQFF
TRBV19 CASSIGASGYEQYF
TRBV7-2 CASSRTISYNEQFF
TRBV27 CASSPSDSSFYEQYF
TRBV19 CASSIPGQLVNTEAFF
TRBV12-5 CASGLESSEAFF
TRBV5-6 CASSLGRAHDEQFF
TRBV19 CASSIRGTLGSYEQYF
TRBV18 CASSPGQLSYNEQFF
TRBV5-1 CASSETTGHPMDIQYF
TRBV18 CASSPPGLSYEQYF
TRBV7-2 CASSPDRVQPQHF
TRBV7-2 CASSLVYLDTQYF